Below, one TCR beta chain is given with its context. These data belong to a study of PD-L1 blockade in urothelial cancer. At the level of the study: About 90% of the 29 patients were males with bladder-origin urothelial cancer.

CDR1 is MNHEY and CDR2 is SMNVEV in the germline V gene (reference sequence). The CDR3 runs to 16 residues. Losses at the gene ends were 5 bases for V and 7 bases for J; bases not matched to a gene: 10. Libraries were prepared by immunoSEQ multiplex PCR; TCRdb keeps only in-frame clonotypes and omits some of them. The top ten clones hold roughly 2.2% of a sample with approximately 110,000 clones, 70% to 85% of them seen once. Here the sequenced sample was PBMCs, taken around atezolizumab (anti-PD-L1) treatment. The chain employs TRBV27 and TRBJ1-4, with 10 bases lining up with TRBD1. The TCR comes from a man aged 50 or older with urothelial cancer. The DNA of the CDR3 is TGTGCCAGCAGTATCAAGACAGGGGGCCGGGGTGAAAAACTGTTTTTT. Residues: CASSIKTGGRGEKLFF.